The present entry profiles one T cell receptor beta chain with its context. No antigen is known for it. This record comes from a study of shared clonotypes between healthy human individuals. Across the study: Plates per donor: three CD4 naive, three CD4 memory, two CD8 naive, one CD8 memory. Study-wide findings and caveats: Sharing across four donors was highest in naive CD4 (roughly 5%) and lowest in memory CD8 (roughly 0.4%). There were few donors, and this limited the genetic and exposure-history diversity represented.

Germline CDR1 reads LGHNA; CDR2 reads YSLEER. V dropped 4 bases and J dropped 0 bases, with 14 bases sitting between them. This CDR3 spans 16 amino acids. A deep-level run was used for the assay. Sequencing was performed with immunoSEQ multiplex PCR; in TCRdb, only in-frame clones are kept and a portion is missing. The sample shows 2,500,000 or so clones, under 95% of them seen only once. The clonotype was recovered from a man aged 18-30 years in good health. Some clones in this sample may be carry-over from other donors' samples. The sample consisted of naive CD4+ T cells from PBMCs. The subset here: CD45RA+ positively selected. The chain recombines TRBV4-3 with TRBJ2-3; D call uncertain. This chain's CDR3 is CASSRTVLVSTDTQYF. CDR3 DNA sequence: TGCGCCAGCAGCCGGACGGTACTGGTGAGCACAGATACGCAGTATTTT.